These 10 T cell receptor beta chains share one sample of origin, sequenced in a study of shared clonotypes between healthy human individuals. TCRdb's table, derived via immunoSEQ multiplex PCR, lists solely in-frame clones and lacks some. The sample shows about 2.3 million clones, around 92% of them seen only once. Material: naive CD4+ T cells from PBMCs. Subset defined: CD45RA+ positively selected. Receptor source: a man between 18 and 29 years old in good health. Some clones in this sample may be carry-over from other donors' samples.

This clone was seen a single time. The chain recombines TRBV7-9 with TRBJ2-2; TRBD1 aligns across 7 bases. The V and J ends lost 1 base and 6 bases, in that order; junction bases with no gene match: 5. Germline CDR1 reads SEHNR; CDR2 reads FQNEAQ (reference sequence). The CDR3 loop spans 15 amino acids. CDR3 in DNA: TGTGCCAGCAGCTTAGTGGGACAGAAGGCCGGGGAGCTGTTTTTT. Its protein is CASSLVGQKAGELFF.

On this clone: Within the sample, other DNA sequences also encode this same CDR3. The V and J genes are TRBV28 and TRBJ2-3; TRBD2 matches at 12 bases. The trim removed 6 bases at V and 3 bases at J, leaving 4 bases unmatched. Germline-derived CDR1 and CDR2 are MDHEN and SYDVKM. This CDR3 comprises 15 residues. CDR3 nucleotides: TGTGCCAGCAGCCGAACTAGCGGGAGGACAGATACGCAGTATTTT. Translating gives CASSRTSGRTDTQYF.

The chain recombines TRBV18 with TRBJ2-3; D not certain. CDR3 length equals 14 residues. Trimming removed 1 base from V and 3 bases from J, with 8 bases in between. CDR1 is KGHSH, CDR2 LQKENI, per germline. The CDR3 sequence: CASSPLWGTDTQYF. The CDR3 nucleotides are TGTGCCAGCTCACCACTTTGGGGAACAGATACGCAGTATTTT.

This clone has a single count. V and J are TRBV4-3 and TRBJ2-1; 8 nucleotides match TRBD2. The CDR3 runs 18 residues. Per germline, CDR1 LGHNA and CDR2 YSLEER. J gave up 4 bases and V 0 bases, and 11 bases lay outside the gene matches. Here the CDR3 reads CASSQELAGRAPYNEQFF. In nucleotides, the CDR3 is TGCGCCAGCAGCCAAGAATTAGCGGGACGGGCCCCTTACAATGAGCAGTTCTTC.

A note on this clone: Other DNA sequences from this sample encode an identical CDR3 as well. The V gene is TRBV7-2, the J gene TRBJ1-5; unclear D gene. CDR3 length equals 16 residues. Between the trimmed V and J ends, which lost 2 bases and 0 bases, there was a span of 11 bases. Germline CDR1 SGHTA, CDR2 FQGNSA. CDR3 loop: CASSLLGRPSNQPQHF. In DNA, the CDR3 is TGTGCCAGCAGCTTATTAGGGAGACCTAGCAATCAGCCCCAGCATTTT.

The V and J genes are TRBV28 and TRBJ1-1; D perhaps matches TRBD1 (5 bases). CDR1 and CDR2 from the germline V gene are MDHEN and SYDVKM. This CDR3 is 16 amino acids long. V was pared by 6 bases and J by 5 bases, with 22 bases between. The CDR3 nucleotides are TGTGCCAGCAGAGATCGGGGCAGAGGGAGGGGAACTGAAGCTTTCTTT. This encodes CASRDRGRGRGTEAFF.

The chain combines TRBV25-1 with TRBJ2-2; D call uncertain. Trimming cost V 6 bases and J 8 bases, with 10 bases left between them. The CDR3 loop spans 12 amino acids. CDR1 and CDR2 (germline): MGHDK, SYGVNS. This CDR3 is CASSPPEGELFF. CDR3 nucleotides: TGTGCCAGCAGCCCTCCTGAGGGGGAGCTGTTTTTT.

The sample holds one count of this clone. The chain couples TRBV5-1 to TRBJ2-3; D uncertain. Germline V gives CDR1 SGHRS, CDR2 YFSETQ. CDR3 length: 19 amino acids. The V end was cut by 3 bases, the J end by 1 base, with 24 bases between. The DNA of the CDR3 is TGCGCCAGCAGCTCCCCGCGGACCAAGCCCATCTCCCGCACAGATACGCAGTATTTT. It specifies CASSSPRTKPISRTDTQYF. The entire variable domain, with the rest obtained from reference TRBV5-1 and TRBJ2-3, is as follows: KAGVTQTPRYLIKTRGQQVTLSCSPISGHRSVSWYQQTPGQGLQFLFEYFSETQRNKGNFPGRFSGRQFSNSRSEMNVSTLELGDSALYLCASSSPRTKPISRTDTQYFGPGTRLTVL.

The chain recombines TRBV25-1 with TRBJ2-7; D might be TRBD2 (6 bases). The V and J ends lost 11 bases and 3 bases respectively, with 11 bases between them. The germline V gene has CDR1 MGHDK and CDR2 SYGVNS. The CDR3 has 11 residues. The CDR3 is CASGLYYEQYF. In DNA, the CDR3 is TGTGCCTCGGGACTCTACTACGAGCAGTACTTC.

The rearrangement joins TRBV5-4 to TRBJ1-2; D remains unclear. This CDR3 spans 14 amino acids. Per the germline V gene, CDR1 is SGHNT and CDR2 is YYREEE (reference sequence). Trimming shortened V by 0 bases and J by 3 bases, and 9 bases separated the two germline ends. This chain's CDR3 is CASSLEGRYYGYTF. The CDR3 DNA follows: TGTGCCAGCAGCTTGGAGGGCAGGTACTATGGCTACACCTTC.